The sequence of this T cell receptor beta chain was determined in a study of blood T cell repertoires in COVID-19. The protocol was immunoSEQ multiplex PCR, while the TCRdb copy is restricted to in-frame clones and leaves out a portion. The sample has under 200,000 clones; 75% to 85% are singletons. This CDR3 spans 14 amino acids. Per germline, CDR1 SGHTA and CDR2 FQGNSA. The germline V and J ends were trimmed by 5 bases and 5 bases, with 13 bases remaining between them. Seattle's cohort entered during active infection and was followed longitudinally. Specimen: peripheral blood. This clonotype was sampled from a woman between 55 and 75 years old with COVID-19, enrolled during active disease. J is TRBJ1-5 and V is TRBV7-2; possible D gene TRBD1, 5 bases. The CDR3 nucleotides are TGTGCCAGCAGCCCGACAGCTTTTTATCAGCCCCAGCATTTT. Translation gives CASSPTAFYQPQHF.